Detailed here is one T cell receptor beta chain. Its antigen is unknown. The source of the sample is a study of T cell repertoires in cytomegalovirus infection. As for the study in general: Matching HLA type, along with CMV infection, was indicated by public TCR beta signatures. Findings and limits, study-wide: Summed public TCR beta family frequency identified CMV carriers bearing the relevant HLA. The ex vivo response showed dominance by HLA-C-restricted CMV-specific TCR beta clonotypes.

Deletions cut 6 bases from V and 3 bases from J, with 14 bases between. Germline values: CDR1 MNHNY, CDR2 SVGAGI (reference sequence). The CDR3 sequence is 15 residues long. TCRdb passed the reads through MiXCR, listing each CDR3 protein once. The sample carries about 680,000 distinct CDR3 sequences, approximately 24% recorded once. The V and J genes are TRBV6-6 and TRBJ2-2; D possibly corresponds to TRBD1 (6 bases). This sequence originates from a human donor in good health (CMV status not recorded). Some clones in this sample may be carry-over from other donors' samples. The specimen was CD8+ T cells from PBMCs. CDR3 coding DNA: TGTGCCAGCAGAAGGGGGACACAGGACACCGGGGAGCTGTTTTTT. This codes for CASRRGTQDTGELFF.